These 25 T cell receptor beta chains share one sample of origin, sequenced in a study of T cells after yellow fever vaccination. From the 5' RACE reads, TCRdb called clonotypes with MiXCR, one entry per CDR3 protein. The sample holds more than 95,000 distinct CDR3 sequences; roughly 15% are singletons and the top ten take 40% to 45%. Sequencing used CD8+ T cells sorted from PBMCs, obtained 5 days after the yellow fever booster vaccination. The receptors come from a man younger than 30 who received the YFV17D yellow fever vaccine.

This chain links TRBV19 with TRBJ1-1; 9 nucleotides match TRBD1. V was clipped by 2 bases and J by 3 bases; unmatched bases: 4. The V gene's germline CDR1 is LNHDA and CDR2 SQIVND (reference sequence). The CDR3 is 15 residues long. The CDR3 here is CASSIRTGADTEAFF. CDR3 in DNA: TGTGCCAGTAGTATAAGGACAGGGGCGGACACTGAAGCTTTCTTT.

This clonotype was seen at least ten times. The chain has TRBV29-1 and TRBJ2-3; 7 bases align to TRBD1. The CDR3 extends over 16 amino acids. Germline CDR1 and CDR2: SQVTM and ANQGSEA. V was clipped by 1 base and J by 2 bases; unmatched bases: 9. In DNA, the CDR3 is TGCAGCGTTGAAGTCTGGGGGAAGGGGGCCACAGATACGCAGTATTTT. As protein: CSVEVWGKGATDTQYF.

This clonotype has more than one count but fewer than ten. This chain uses TRBV4-1 with TRBJ1-2; D remains ambiguous. The V and J ends lost 8 bases and 4 bases respectively, with 14 bases between them. Germline CDR1 is MGHRA and CDR2 is YSYEKL. The CDR3 sequence is 13 residues long. The CDR3 DNA reads as TGCGCCAGCCGCAAGGCGGGCTCCTATGGCTACACCTTC. This encodes CASRKAGSYGYTF.

This clonotype has ten or more counts. This chain joins TRBV7-9 and TRBJ2-2; D is ambiguous. This CDR3 is 12 amino acids long. CDR1 SEHNR and CDR2 FQNEAQ come from the germline V gene (reference sequence). Deletions cut 2 bases from V and 2 bases from J, with 0 bases between. The CDR3 protein is CASSLNTGELFF. The CDR3, as DNA: TGTGCCAGCAGCTTAAACACCGGGGAGCTGTTTTTT.

About this clonotype: Its ends do not fully match the called genes, so a read error is possible. V gene TRBV7-9 combines with J gene TRBJ1-1; the match to TRBD1 covers 8 bases. This CDR3 comprises 12 residues. Germline V lookup: CDR1 SEHNR, CDR2 FQNEAQ (reference sequence). The CDR3 spells CASSLGQAWGAF. In nucleotides, the CDR3 is TGTGCCAGCAGCCTGGGACAGGCTTGGGGAGCCTTT.

This CDR3 is CATSISTGSVLFF. The CDR3 DNA sequence: TGTGCCACCAGCATAAGCACAGGGTCAGTCCTGTTTTTT. The chain combines TRBV15 with TRBJ2-2; TRBD1 might be the D (6 bases). The CDR3 sequence is 13 residues long. Trimming stripped 4 bases from V and 14 bases from J, with 17 bases between. Per the germline V gene, CDR1 is LNHNV and CDR2 is YYDKDF (reference sequence).

The chain links TRBV5-4 to TRBJ1-3; 7 bases are a match to TRBD1. This CDR3 is built from 14 residues. Germline V CDR1 and CDR2: SGHNT, YYREEE (reference sequence). Trimming cost V 4 bases and J 4 bases; bases outside gene matches: 5. The CDR3 nucleotides read TGTGCCAGCAGCGGCGGGACAGCAGGAAACACCATATATTTT. It yields the protein CASSGGTAGNTIYF.

This clonotype was seen a few times. The J gene is TRBJ1-2, the V gene TRBV7-2, with 8 bases identical to TRBD1. Germline CDR1 and CDR2: SGHTA and FQGNSA. Trimming at V came to 4 bases and at J to 3 bases, leaving 4 bases not matched to a gene. The CDR3 runs 14 residues. The CDR3 sequence: CASSSTGAYYGYTF. CDR3 coding DNA: TGTGCCAGCAGCTCGACAGGGGCGTACTATGGCTACACCTTC.

This clonotype was detected a few times. Here the CDR3 DNA reads TGTGCCAGCAGTCACGACTACAATGAGCAGTTCTTC. Its translation is CASSHDYNEQFF. This chain links TRBV7-2 with TRBJ2-1; D is unclear. Germline loops: CDR1 SGHTA, CDR2 FQGNSA. The CDR3 is 12 residues long. V shed 6 bases and J shed 3 bases, with 6 bases lying between them.

V gene TRBV3-1 combines with J gene TRBJ2-5; 12 bases match TRBD2. Germline V gene lookup returns CDR1 LGHDT and CDR2 YNNKEL (reference sequence). The V and J ends lost 0 bases and 4 bases, in that order; junction bases with no gene match: 9. The CDR3 spans 18 residues. For the CDR3, the DNA is TGTGCCAGCAGCCAAGATGTACTCGGACTAGCGGGGCGAGAGACCCAGTACTTC. It encodes CASSQDVLGLAGRETQYF.

This clonotype was picked up a small number of times. The chain links TRBV5-5 to TRBJ1-1, with TRBD1 identical over 9 bases. CDR3 length: 15 residues. V was pared by 0 bases and J by 4 bases, with 4 bases of the junction left unmatched. The germline V gene encodes CDR1 SGHKS and CDR2 YYEKEE (reference sequence). CDR3 DNA: TGTGCCAGCAGCTTGGACAGGGGGCCCTTCACTGAAGCTTTCTTT. It translates to CASSLDRGPFTEAFF.

The gene calls are TRBV7-9 and TRBJ2-3; 14 nucleotides agree with TRBD2. This CDR3 contains 15 residues. J lost 4 bases, V lost 5 bases, and 2 bases had no gene match. Germline CDR1 reads SEHNR; CDR2 reads FQNEAQ (reference sequence). This chain's CDR3 is CASSVTSGGADTQYF. The CDR3 region has the DNA TGTGCCAGCAGCGTGACTAGCGGGGGGGCAGATACGCAGTATTTT.

DNA of the CDR3: TGTGCCAGCAGTTACTGGGACAGCTACGAGCAGTACTTC. Protein sequence: CASSYWDSYEQYF. V usage is TRBV6-2 or TRBV6-3 and J usage is TRBJ2-7; 7 positions agree with TRBD1. The CDR3 has 13 residues. With V trimmed by 1 base and J by 3 bases, 0 bases remained unmatched. Per germline, CDR1 MNHEY and CDR2 SVGEGT.

The chain uses TRBV7-2 and TRBJ2-7; tentative D call: TRBD1 (5 bases). The germline V gene encodes CDR1 SGHTA and CDR2 FQGNSA. The CDR3 is 13 amino acids. V lost 1 base and J lost 5, with 9 bases in between. DNA for the CDR3: TGTGCCAGCAGCTTAGAGGGCAGGGACGAGCAGTACTTC. The encoded protein is CASSLEGRDEQYF.

This clonotype came up a few times. The chain links TRBV7-2 to TRBJ2-1; D might be TRBD2 (5 bases). CDR1 is SGHTA, CDR2 FQGNSA, per germline. The CDR3 has 15 residues. The V end lost 1 base, the J end lost 9 bases, and 16 bases lay between the germline ends. The CDR3 sequence is CASSLGGSPAGEQFF. The DNA of the CDR3 is TGTGCCAGCAGCTTAGGAGGCTCCCCGGCGGGTGAGCAGTTCTTC.

The gene calls are TRBV27 and TRBJ1-2, with TRBD1 identical over 8 bases. Germline CDR1 and CDR2: MNHEY and SMNVEV (reference sequence). V was clipped by 3 bases and J by 8 bases; unmatched bases: 20. This CDR3 is 18 amino acids long. CDR3 in DNA: TGTGCCAGCAGTTTCGTGACAGGGGCGAGGGGTATTCATGAGGGCTACACCTTC. The encoded protein is CASSFVTGARGIHEGYTF.

The rearrangement links TRBV6-2 or TRBV6-3 to TRBJ1-5; tentatively, D is TRBD1 (6 bases). V was pared by 2 bases and J by 4 bases, with 12 bases between. The CDR3 contains 15 residues. Looked up from germline, CDR1 is MNHEY and CDR2 is SVGEGT. CDR3 coding DNA: TGTGCCAGCAGTTACGCAGGGGAATTGAATCAGCCCCAGCATTTT. Protein sequence: CASSYAGELNQPQHF.

This clonotype was detected a few times. The rearrangement uses TRBV7-9 and TRBJ2-1, with 7 positions matching TRBD2. The CDR3 runs to 15 residues. Germline values: CDR1 SEHNR, CDR2 FQNEAQ (reference sequence). Unmatched junction bases numbered 13, after V lost 5 bases and J lost 9 bases. CDR3 nucleotide sequence: TGTGCCAGCAGCCCGCCGGGGCGCGGGGGTCTTGAGCAGTTCTTC. It specifies CASSPPGRGGLEQFF.

This clonotype appeared a few times. The chain carries TRBV7-9 and TRBJ2-2; D is perhaps TRBD1 or TRBD2 (6 bases each). The CDR3 is 14 amino acids. CDR1 is SEHNR, CDR2 FQNEAQ, per germline (reference sequence). Trimming took off 11 bases at V and 1 base at J, with 14 bases between the two ends. CDR3 nucleotide sequence: TGTGCCCCCGGGGGCAGCAAGAACACCGGGGAGCTGTTTTTT. Residues: CAPGGSKNTGELFF.

This clonotype came up a few times. The CDR3 loop is CATSEVRPPDNTDTQYF. The CDR3 region has the DNA TGTGCCACCAGTGAAGTCCGTCCTCCGGACAACACAGATACGCAGTATTTT. V gene TRBV24-1 combines with J gene TRBJ2-3, with D perhaps TRBD1 (5 bases). The CDR3 covers 17 residues. CDR1 is KGHDR, CDR2 SFDVKD, per germline. Trimming removed 4 bases at V and 2 bases at J, with 18 bases between.

The chain recombines TRBV9 with TRBJ2-2; D is possibly TRBD2 (5 bases). The germline V and J ends were trimmed by 0 bases and 2 bases, with 8 bases remaining between them. The CDR3 covers 15 residues. Germline V CDR1 and CDR2: SGDLS, YYNGEE. CDR3 amino acids: CASSVETINTGELFF. CDR3 nucleotide sequence: TGTGCCAGCAGCGTAGAGACTATCAACACCGGGGAGCTGTTTTTT.

This clonotype was counted ten times or more. V and J are TRBV6-5 and TRBJ2-6; D unclear. CDR3 length: 13 amino acids. Trimming left V 7 bases short and J 0 bases short, with 4 bases between. In germline, CDR1 is MNHEY, CDR2 SVGAGI. CDR3 DNA sequence: TGTGCCAGCATTGGCTCTGGGGCCAACGTCCTGACTTTC. Encoded protein: CASIGSGANVLTF.

The J gene is TRBJ2-1, the V gene TRBV7-2, with D perhaps TRBD2 (6 bases). V shed 6 bases and J shed 8 bases, with 14 bases lying between them. There are 13 residues in the CDR3. Germline values: CDR1 SGHTA, CDR2 FQGNSA. The chain's CDR3 is CASRGDWSDEQFF. DNA of the CDR3: TGTGCCAGCAGGGGGGACTGGTCGGATGAGCAGTTCTTC.

The rearrangement links TRBV4-1 to TRBJ2-7, with D possibly being TRBD1 (6 bases). The CDR3 is made up of 13 amino acids. Trimming pared 5 bases from V and 5 bases from J, leaving 13 bases between. The germline V gene has CDR1 MGHRA and CDR2 YSYEKL. The CDR3 DNA follows: TGCGCCAGCAGCTCGCGGAACAGGGACGAGCAGTACTTC. Amino acids: CASSSRNRDEQYF.

In its sample, this clonotype was seen a few times. The chain is built from TRBV7-9 and TRBJ2-7; 9 bases map to TRBD1. V shed 6 bases and J 7 bases; nucleotides not matched to a gene: 16. CDR3 length: 16 residues. From germline, CDR1 is SEHNR and CDR2 FQNEAQ (reference sequence). CDR3 protein: CASSPSRDRDSPEQYF. In DNA form, the CDR3 reads TGTGCCAGCAGTCCTAGCCGGGACAGGGATTCCCCTGAGCAGTACTTC. The full variable domain, completed using reference TRBV7-9 and TRBJ2-7, is DTGVSQNPRHKITKRGQNVTFRCDPISEHNRLYWYRQTLGQGPEFLTYFQNEAQLEKSRLLSDRFSAERPKGSFSTLEIQRTEQGDSAMYLCASSPSRDRDSPEQYFGPGTRLTVT.